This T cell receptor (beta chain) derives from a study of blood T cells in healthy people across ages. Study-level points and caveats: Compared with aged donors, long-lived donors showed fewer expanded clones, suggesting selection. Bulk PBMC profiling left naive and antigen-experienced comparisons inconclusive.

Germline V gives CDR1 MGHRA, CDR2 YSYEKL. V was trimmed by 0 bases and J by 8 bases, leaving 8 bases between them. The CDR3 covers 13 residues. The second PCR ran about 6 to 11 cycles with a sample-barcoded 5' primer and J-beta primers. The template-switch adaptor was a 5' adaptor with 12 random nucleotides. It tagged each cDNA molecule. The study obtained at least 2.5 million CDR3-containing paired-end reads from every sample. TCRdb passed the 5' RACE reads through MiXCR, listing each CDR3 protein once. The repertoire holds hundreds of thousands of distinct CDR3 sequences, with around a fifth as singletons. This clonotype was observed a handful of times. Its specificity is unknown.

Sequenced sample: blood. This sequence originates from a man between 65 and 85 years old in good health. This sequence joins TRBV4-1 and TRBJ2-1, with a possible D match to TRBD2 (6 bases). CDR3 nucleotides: TGCGCCAGCAGCCAAGATACTAGCCATGAGCAGTTCTTC. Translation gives CASSQDTSHEQFF.